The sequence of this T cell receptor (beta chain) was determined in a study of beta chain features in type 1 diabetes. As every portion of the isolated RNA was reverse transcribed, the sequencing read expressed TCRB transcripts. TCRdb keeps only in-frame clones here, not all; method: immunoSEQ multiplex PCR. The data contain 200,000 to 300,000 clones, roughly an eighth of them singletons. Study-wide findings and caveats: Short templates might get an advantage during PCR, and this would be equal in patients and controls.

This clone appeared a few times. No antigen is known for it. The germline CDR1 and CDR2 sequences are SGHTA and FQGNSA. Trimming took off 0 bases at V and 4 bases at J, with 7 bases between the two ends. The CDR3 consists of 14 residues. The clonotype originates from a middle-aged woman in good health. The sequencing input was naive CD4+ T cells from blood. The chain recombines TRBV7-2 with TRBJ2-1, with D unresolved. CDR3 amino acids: CASSLAVEYNEQFF. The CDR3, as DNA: TGTGCCAGCAGCTTAGCAGTCGAGTACAATGAGCAGTTCTTC.